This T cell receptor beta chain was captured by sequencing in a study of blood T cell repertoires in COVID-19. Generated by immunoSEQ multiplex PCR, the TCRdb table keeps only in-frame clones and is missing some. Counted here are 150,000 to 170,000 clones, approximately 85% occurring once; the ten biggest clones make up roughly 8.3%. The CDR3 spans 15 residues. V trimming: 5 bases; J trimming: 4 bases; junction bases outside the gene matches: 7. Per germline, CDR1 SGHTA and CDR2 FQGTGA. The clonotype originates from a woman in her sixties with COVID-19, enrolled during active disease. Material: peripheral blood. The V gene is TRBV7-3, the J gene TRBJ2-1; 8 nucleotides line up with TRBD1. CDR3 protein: CASSPQGASYNEQFF. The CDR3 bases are TGTGCCAGCAGCCCGCAGGGGGCCTCATACAATGAGCAGTTCTTC.